The source of this T cell receptor beta chain is a study of T cell clonotyping in hematopoietic cell transplantation (dated by TCRdb to 2020 to 2022). For the wider study: Pretransplant samples from recipients were collected after cytoreduction. A total of 130 or so blood samples were gathered in the study from fewer than 40 consecutive transplant recipients along with their related donors. Patients were recruited between 2015 and 2017 and followed until September 2020 or death. What the study reported, not specific to this receptor: Recipient TCR diversity fell after transplant, with pathologically expanded clonotypes rising progressively from day 30 to day 180. Broader TCR repertoire diversity after transplant was predicted by Inverse Simpson Index values from donors and from recipients before transplant. Sample size was limited, and cells were not sorted, so CD4 and CD8 repertoire contributions could not be separated. Only a small fraction of recipient repertoires overlapped donor repertoires, with over 95% appearing de novo at the given depth.

From a lookup of the germline V gene, CDR1 and CDR2 are LGHNA and YSLEER. From the cysteine up to the phenylalanine, the CDR3 has a length of 14 residues. The retained sequence is limited to the CDR3, 42 bases, with the frame set at the first base. The junction carries 5 bases between V and J, which are trimmed by 2 bases and 1 base respectively. With the immunoSEQ assay, which is a bias-controlled multiplex PCR relying on V- and J-specific primers, TCR beta CDR3 regions were amplified from genomic DNA. A proprietary barcode and Illumina adapter sequences were added to the CDR3 amplicons in a second PCR step. An Illumina MiSeq instrument was used for sequencing of the CDR3 libraries. On the study's bioinformatics: immunoSEQ Analyzer 3.0 was used for export and quality control, with R Bioconductor and Immunarch used for downstream analyses. Repertoire metrics were calculated using only productive rearrangements within the normalized downsampled data set. In the normalized cohort, clonotypes with more than 5 templates were defined as pathologically expanded. Repertoire diversity was measured with the Inverse Simpson Index. The non-normalized data set was used for CMV-specificity analyses so that all clonotypes could be captured. Not all clones reach the TCRdb copy of this immuneACCESS table, which keeps in-frame sequences only. Checked studies attribute under half of the gap to unresolved V genes and leave the rest unexplained. For V, J and clone size, that table is used; D and trimming come from the DNA. The table for this sample lists roughly 49,000 clones; 70% to 90% of them were counted only once. The ten biggest clones cover roughly 6% of the sample.

With respect to this clone: Its target antigen remains unknown. Per-nucleotide qualities are absent, and no much larger clonotype sits a single base away.

According to the study, the label for this sample's time point signals: recipient sample about 28 days before transplant, after cytoreduction. Blood samples were obtained from recipients approximately 28 days before transplant and at days 30, 100 and 180 after transplant. Using Nuclei Lysis Solution, genomic DNA was extracted from unfractionated peripheral blood mononuclear cells that were either fresh or cryopreserved. The V and J genes are TRBV4-3 and TRBJ2-2; the D gene cannot be named for sure. This specimen was peripheral blood mononuclear cells, taken before stem cell transplant. The sequence was collected from a man in his sixties with biphenotypic leukemia. Some clones in this sample may be carry-over from other donors' samples. The nucleotide sequence reads TGCGCCAGCAGCCAACAAAGGAACACCGGGGAGCTGTTTTTT. Its product reads: CASSQQRNTGELFF.